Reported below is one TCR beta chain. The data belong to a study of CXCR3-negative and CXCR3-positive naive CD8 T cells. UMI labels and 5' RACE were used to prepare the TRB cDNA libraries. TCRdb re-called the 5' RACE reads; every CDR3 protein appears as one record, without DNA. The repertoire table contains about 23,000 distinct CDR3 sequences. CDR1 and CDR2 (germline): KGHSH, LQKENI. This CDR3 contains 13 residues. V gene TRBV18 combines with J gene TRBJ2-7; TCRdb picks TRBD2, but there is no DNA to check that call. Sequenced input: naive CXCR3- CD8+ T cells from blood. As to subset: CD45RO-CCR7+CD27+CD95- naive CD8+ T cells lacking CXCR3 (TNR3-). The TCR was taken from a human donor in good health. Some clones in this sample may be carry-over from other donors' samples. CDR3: CASRETVSYEQYF.